This entry lists 14 T cell receptor beta chains sequenced from one sample in a study of shared clonotypes between healthy human individuals. Libraries were prepared by immunoSEQ multiplex PCR; TCRdb keeps only in-frame clonotypes and omits some of them. The sample records roughly 1.4 million clones, approximately 98.5% being singletons. Sample: naive CD4+ T cells sorted from blood. The sample's subset: CD45RA+ positively selected. Receptor source: a man younger than 45 in good health.

The chain employs TRBV5-1 and TRBJ2-3; no definite D call. CDR1 and CDR2 from the germline V gene are SGHRS and YFSETQ. This CDR3 contains 15 residues. Trimming took off 4 bases at V and 3 bases at J, with 15 bases between the two ends. Here the CDR3 DNA reads TGCGCCAGCAGCGTAGATCCGTTATCGACAGATACGCAGTATTTT. It translates to CASSVDPLSTDTQYF. The full variable domain, completed using reference TRBV5-1 and TRBJ2-3, is KAGVTQTPRYLIKTRGQQVTLSCSPISGHRSVSWYQQTPGQGLQFLFEYFSETQRNKGNFPGRFSGRQFSNSRSEMNVSTLELGDSALYLCASSVDPLSTDTQYFGPGTRLTVL.

This rearrangement joins TRBV20-1 to TRBJ1-2; D not resolved. CDR3 size: 11 residues. CDR1 and CDR2 (germline): DFQATT, SNEGSKA (reference sequence). The ends were cut back, 6 bases at V and 4 bases at J, with 9 bases in the middle. The CDR3 DNA is TGCAGTGCAGAGACCTTCTATGGCTACACCTTC. Protein sequence: CSAETFYGYTF.

This clone was picked up one time. V gene TRBV29-1 combines with J gene TRBJ1-2; D might be TRBD1 (6 bases). Trimming removed 5 bases from V and 8 bases from J, with 21 bases in between. This CDR3 has 14 amino acids. Germline-derived CDR1 and CDR2 are SQVTM and ANQGSEA. Here the CDR3 reads CSVPKGVNRGGYTF. The CDR3 nucleotides are TGCAGCGTTCCCAAGGGGGTTAACCGGGGAGGCTACACCTTC. Using reference TRBV29-1 and TRBJ1-2 for the parts outside the CDR3, the full variable domain is SAVISQKPSRDICQRGTSLTIQCQVDSQVTMMFWYRQQPGQSLTLIATANQGSEATYESGFVIDKFPISRPNLTFSTLTVSNMSPEDSSIYLCSVPKGVNRGGYTFGSGTRLTVV.

The chain uses TRBV5-4 and TRBJ1-2; the D gene is possibly TRBD1 (5 bases). The CDR3 sequence is 14 residues long. CDR1 and CDR2 from the germline V gene are SGHNT and YYREEE (reference sequence). V was clipped by 2 bases and J by 12 bases, with 20 bases between them. The CDR3 protein is CASSFDLQDGANTF. CDR3 sequence (DNA): TGTGCCAGCAGCTTTGACCTTCAGGACGGGGCAAACACCTTC.

This rearrangement joins TRBV29-1 to TRBJ2-1, with 11 bases matching TRBD2. The germline CDR1 and CDR2 sequences are SQVTM and ANQGSEA. The CDR3 consists of 14 residues. Germline trimming cut 8 bases from V and 3 bases from J; bases unmatched to any gene: 6. CDR3: CSPIAGGNYNEQFF. CDR3 coding DNA: TGCAGCCCCATAGCGGGAGGGAACTACAATGAGCAGTTCTTC.

The chain employs TRBV14 and TRBJ2-3; D gene uncertain. The CDR3 runs to 14 residues. V was shortened by 2 bases and J by 4 bases, with 10 bases between the two germline ends. From germline, CDR1 is SGHDN and CDR2 FVKESK. The CDR3 sequence: CASSQNNIPDTQYF. CDR3 bases: TGTGCCAGCAGCCAAAATAACATACCAGATACGCAGTATTTT.

This clone was picked up one time. The rearrangement uses TRBV7-9 and TRBJ2-3; weak D call: TRBD1 (5 bases). This CDR3 contains 13 residues. CDR1 is SEHNR, CDR2 FQNEAQ, per germline (reference sequence). The V end was cut by 5 bases, the J end by 7 bases, with 13 bases between. CDR3 loop: CASSRIQVNTQYF. The DNA for the CDR3 is TGTGCCAGCAGCCGGATACAGGTGAATACGCAGTATTTT.

For this clone: The sample carries other DNA sequences with the same CDR3. This rearrangement joins TRBV6-5 to TRBJ2-1, with a weak D call TRBD2 (6 bases). The V gene's germline CDR1 is MNHEY and CDR2 SVGAGI. V lost 2 bases and J lost 4, with 9 bases in between. CDR3 length: 14 residues. The CDR3 loop reads CASSYGREYNEQFF. The DNA of the CDR3 is TGTGCCAGCAGTTACGGGCGGGAATACAATGAGCAGTTCTTC.

The chain has TRBV5-1 and TRBJ1-3; D ambiguous. CDR1 and CDR2 from the germline V gene are SGHRS and YFSETQ. This CDR3 comprises 16 residues. V shed 0 bases and J shed 0 bases, with 10 bases lying between them. The CDR3 reads CASSLGLGTSGNTIYF. Here the CDR3 DNA reads TGCGCCAGCAGCTTGGGGCTGGGTACCTCTGGAAACACCATATATTTT.

J is TRBJ1-2 and V is TRBV27; 10 nucleotides agree with TRBD1. The CDR3 is made up of 14 amino acids. J lost 7 bases, V lost 6 bases, and 8 bases had no gene match. Germline CDR1 reads MNHEY; CDR2 reads SMNVEV (reference sequence). CDR3 in amino acids: CASSFGDRGIGYTF. Written as DNA, the CDR3 is TGTGCCAGCAGCTTTGGGGACAGGGGCATTGGCTACACCTTC.

The chain couples TRBV25-1 to TRBJ1-4; D unclear. Trimming left V 2 bases short and J 8 bases short, with 9 bases between. Per the germline V gene, CDR1 is MGHDK and CDR2 is SYGVNS. The CDR3 spans 13 residues. The CDR3 sequence: CASSEPTREKLFF. CDR3 coding DNA: TGTGCCAGCAGTGAACCGACGCGGGAAAAACTGTTTTTT.

Of note for this clone: Other DNA sequences in this specimen translate into the identical CDR3. The CDR3 here is CATSGFTDTQYF. The CDR3 nucleotides read TGTGCCACTTCAGGGTTCACAGATACGCAGTATTTT. The chain uses TRBV6-5 and TRBJ2-3; perhaps TRBD1 as D (5 bases). Looked up from germline, CDR1 is MNHEY and CDR2 is SVGAGI. V shed 10 bases and J shed 2 bases, with 10 bases lying between them. The CDR3 loop spans 12 amino acids.

V and J are TRBV7-3 and TRBJ2-3; 7 nucleotides line up with TRBD2. The J segment lost 6 bases and the V segment lost 3 bases, leaving 18 bases of the junction unmatched. The CDR3 covers 18 residues. Germline lookup yields CDR1 SGHTA and CDR2 FQGTGA. The CDR3: CASSLVPSPSGPRDTQYF. CDR3 nucleotide sequence: TGTGCCAGCAGCTTGGTCCCAAGCCCTAGCGGCCCTAGGGATACGCAGTATTTT.

CDR3 sequence (DNA): TGTGCCAGCGGGGTTCGCTACGAGCAGTACTTC. Protein product: CASGVRYEQYF. V is TRBV28 and J is TRBJ2-7; D unresolved. Germline CDR1 reads MDHEN; CDR2 reads SYDVKM. The CDR3 consists of 11 residues. The V end was cut by 8 bases, the J end by 3 bases, with 8 bases between.